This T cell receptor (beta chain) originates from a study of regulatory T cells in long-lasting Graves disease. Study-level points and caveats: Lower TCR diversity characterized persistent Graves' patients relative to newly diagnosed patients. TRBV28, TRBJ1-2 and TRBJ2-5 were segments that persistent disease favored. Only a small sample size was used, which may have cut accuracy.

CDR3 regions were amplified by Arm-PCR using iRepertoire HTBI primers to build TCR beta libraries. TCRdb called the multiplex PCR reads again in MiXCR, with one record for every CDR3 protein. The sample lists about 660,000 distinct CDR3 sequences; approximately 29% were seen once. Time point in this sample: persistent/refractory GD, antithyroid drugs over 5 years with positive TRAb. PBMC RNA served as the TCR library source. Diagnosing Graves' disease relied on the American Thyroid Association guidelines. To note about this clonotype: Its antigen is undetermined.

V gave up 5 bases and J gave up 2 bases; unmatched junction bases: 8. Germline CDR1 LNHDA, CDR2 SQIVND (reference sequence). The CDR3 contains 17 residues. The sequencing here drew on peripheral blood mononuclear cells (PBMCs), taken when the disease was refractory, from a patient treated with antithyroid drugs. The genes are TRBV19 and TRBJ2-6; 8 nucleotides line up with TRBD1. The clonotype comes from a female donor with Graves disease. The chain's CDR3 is CASSLPTGVTGANVLTF. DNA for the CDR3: TGTGCCAGTAGTCTCCCGACAGGGGTGACTGGGGCCAACGTCCTGACTTTC.